This T cell receptor (beta chain) was sequenced for a study of T cells in narcolepsy. Study in general: Healthy controls were enrolled alongside patients with narcolepsy type 1 or type 2. Study-wide points: Healthy controls reportedly lacked the autoreactive clonotypes serially found in patients' blood. Some memory CD4+ repertoires had no autoreactive clone sequences. HCRT-specific and TRIB2-specific autoreactive clonotypes appeared among same-patient CSF and blood CD4+ clonotypes.

V trimming: 5 bases; J trimming: 9 bases; junction bases outside the gene matches: 8. Germline CDR1 SGHAT, CDR2 FQNNGV. The CDR3 is 16 amino acids. The protocol was immunoSEQ multiplex PCR, while the TCRdb copy is restricted to in-frame clones and leaves out a portion. The table shows tens of thousands of clones, with around 85% occurring only once. As concerns this clone: Its antigen is as yet unknown.

The TCR sequence derives from a human donor with narcolepsy. V and J are TRBV11-2 and TRBJ2-1; 15 bases match TRBD2. The sequenced material came from CD45RA- memory CD4+ T cells from PBMCs. CDR3 sequence reads: CASSTGLAGGSGEQFF. The CDR3 DNA follows: TGTGCCAGCAGCACCGGACTAGCGGGGGGGTCGGGTGAGCAGTTCTTC. The full variable domain, with the rest looked up from reference TRBV11-2 and TRBJ2-1, is EAGVAQSPRYKIIEKRQSVAFWCNPISGHATLYWYQQILGQGPKLLIQFQNNGVVDDSQLPKDRFSAERLKGVDSTLKIQPAKLEDSAVYLCASSTGLAGGSGEQFFGPGTRLTVL.